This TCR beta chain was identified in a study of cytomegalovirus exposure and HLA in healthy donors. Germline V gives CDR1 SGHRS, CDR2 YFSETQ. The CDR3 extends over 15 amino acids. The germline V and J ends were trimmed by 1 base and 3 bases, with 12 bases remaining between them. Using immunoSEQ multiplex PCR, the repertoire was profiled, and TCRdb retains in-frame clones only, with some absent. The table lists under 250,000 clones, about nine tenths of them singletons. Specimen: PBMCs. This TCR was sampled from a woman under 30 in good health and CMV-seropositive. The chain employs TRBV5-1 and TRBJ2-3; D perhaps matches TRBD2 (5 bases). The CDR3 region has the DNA TGCGCCAGCAGCTTGAAGAGGGATTGGACAGATACGCAGTATTTT. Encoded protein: CASSLKRDWTDTQYF.